A selection of T cell receptor beta chains follows, all from one sample in a study of T cell repertoires in cytomegalovirus infection. No antigen is known for these receptors. TCRdb used MiXCR to reprocess the reads, holding one entry per CDR3 protein. The sample includes hundreds of thousands of distinct CDR3 sequences, 32% of them seen just once. This material consisted of cultured CD8+ T cells from PBMCs, taken from culture after CMV antigen stimulation. Receptors were obtained from a human donor in good health (CMV status not recorded). Some clones in this sample may be carry-over from other donors' samples. Each CDR3 is given with its conserved first and last residue. A D gene is named only where the DNA matches it firmly. The size entry is marked missing in some rows and otherwise reads once, few, many or a size class.

J gene | clone size | V gene | D gene | CDR3 protein | CDR3 DNA
TRBJ2-3 | few | TRBV7-9 | TRBD2 | CASSLGTSGGASADTQYF | TGTGCCAGCAGCTTAGGGACTAGCGGGGGGGCCTCGGCAGATACGCAGTATTTT
TRBJ1-3 | few | TRBV5-1 | TRBD1 | CASSLAGQGSGNTIYF | TGCGCCAGCAGCTTGGCGGGACAGGGATCTGGAAACACCATATATTTT
TRBJ2-4 | once | TRBV28 | . | CASSPELAKNIQYF | TGTGCCAGCAGCCCCGAGCTAGCCAAAAACATTCAGTACTTC
TRBJ2-7 | few | TRBV19 | . | CASSIDLAGSTEQYF | TGTGCCAGTAGTATAGATCTAGCCGGGTCAACCGAGCAGTACTTC
TRBJ2-7 | . | TRBV20-1 | . | CSARDRDGGYEQYF | TGCAGTGCTCGAGACCGGGACGGGGGCTACGAGCAGTACTTC
TRBJ2-7 | many | TRBV27 | . | CASALVGLSSYEQYF | TGTGCCAGCGCCCTCGTGGGACTCAGTTCCTACGAGCAGTACTTC
TRBJ1-1 | few | TRBV4-1 | . | CASSQDPPARGFGTEAFF | TGCGCCAGCAGCCAAGATCCCCCAGCGAGGGGGTTCGGCACTGAAGCTTTCTTT
TRBJ2-3 | . | TRBV12-5 | TRBD1 | CASGLRGPTDTQYF | TGTGCTAGTGGTTTGAGGGGGCCCACAGATACGCAGTATTTT
TRBJ1-5 | . | TRBV25-1 | . | CASSESNGEWPQHF | TGTGCCAGCAGTGAATCCAATGGTGAGTGGCCCCAGCATTTT
TRBJ2-2 | many | TRBV5-1 | . | CASSLARGGGELFF | TGCGCCAGCAGCTTGGCCCGAGGTGGCGGGGAGCTGTTTTTT
TRBJ2-7 | . | TRBV29-1 | . | CSVEEVTEDSYEQYF | TGCAGCGTTGAAGAGGTGACAGAGGACTCCTACGAGCAGTACTTC
TRBJ1-2 | . | TRBV7-9 | . | CASSLAQGRPNYGYTF | TGTGCCAGCAGCTTAGCCCAGGGTAGGCCTAACTATGGCTACACCTTC
TRBJ2-1 | . | TRBV13 | . | CASSFSRTYTYNEQFF | TGTGCCAGCAGCTTCTCGAGGACTTACACCTACAATGAGCAGTTCTTC
TRBJ2-2 | . | TRBV29-1 | . | CSVVSPLSLNTGELFF | TGCAGCGTTGTGTCCCCCTTGAGCTTGAACACCGGGGAGCTGTTTTTT
TRBJ2-1 | many | TRBV7-2 | TRBD1 | CASSWAGDRVSNEQFF | TGTGCCAGCAGCTGGGCCGGGGACAGGGTTTCCAATGAGCAGTTCTTC
TRBJ2-1 | . | TRBV14 | . | CASSQDVGDFLGNEQFF | TGTGCCAGCAGCCAAGATGTAGGGGATTTCCTCGGCAATGAGCAGTTCTTC
TRBJ1-3 | few | TRBV12-3/TRBV12-4 | . | CASTFQGTGGNTIYF | TGTGCCAGCACATTCCAGGGGACCGGTGGAAACACCATATATTTT
TRBJ1-6 | many | TRBV13 | . | CASSLGRRYNSPLHF | TGTGCCAGCAGCTTGGGCAGACGCTATAATTCACCCCTCCACTTT
TRBJ2-3 | many | TRBV7-9 | TRBD1 | CASSPDGQVPRDTQYF | TGTGCCAGCAGCCCTGACGGACAGGTGCCCCGAGATACGCAGTATTTT
TRBJ1-1 | few | TRBV7-9 | . | CASILVGLTEAFF | TGTGCCAGCATCCTAGTGGGTCTCACTGAAGCTTTCTTT
TRBJ1-6 | . | TRBV11-2 | TRBD1 | CASSDTSGTGSIAYNSPLHF | TGTGCCAGCAGCGACACTTCCGGGACAGGGTCTATTGCTTATAATTCACCCCTCCACTTT
TRBJ1-2 | . | TRBV20-1 | TRBD1 | CSARGWDSKSYGYTF | TGCAGTGCTAGGGGATGGGACAGCAAATCCTATGGCTACACCTTC
TRBJ1-5 | once | TRBV19 | TRBD1 | CASSNLRDRGQPQHF | TGTGCCAGTAGTAACTTACGGGACAGGGGTCAGCCCCAGCATTTT
TRBJ2-2 | . | TRBV7-9 | TRBD1 | CASSEYMGQAMNTGELFF | TGTGCCAGCAGCGAATATATGGGACAGGCGATGAACACCGGGGAGCTGTTTTTT
TRBJ2-1 | . | TRBV7-4 | TRBD2 | CASSFGPSGSRHNEQFF | TGTGCCAGCAGCTTTGGCCCTAGCGGGTCCCGCCACAATGAGCAGTTCTTC
TRBJ2-7 | many | TRBV6-1 | . | CASSEQGSTYEQYF | TGTGCCAGCAGTGAACAGGGGAGCACCTACGAGCAGTACTTC
TRBJ1-2 | few | TRBV5-5 | . | CASSLRDWDGYTF | TGTGCCAGCAGCCTGAGGGATTGGGATGGCTACACCTTC
TRBJ2-6 | . | TRBV6-5 | . | CASSPGPYSGANVLTF | TGTGCCAGCAGCCCCGGGCCTTACTCTGGGGCCAACGTCCTGACTTTC
TRBJ2-7 | . | TRBV19 | TRBD2 | CASSIRPTSAYYEQYF | TGTGCCAGTAGTATACGGCCCACTAGCGCTTACTACGAGCAGTACTTC
TRBJ2-5 | few | TRBV25-1 | TRBD1 | CASSEPDRRKETQYF | TGTGCCAGCAGTGAACCGGACAGGCGAAAAGAGACCCAGTACTTC
TRBJ1-5 | many | TRBV12-3/TRBV12-4 | . | CASSTYGKDQPQHF | TGTGCCAGCAGTACCTACGGGAAGGATCAGCCCCAGCATTTT
TRBJ1-2 | . | TRBV15 | TRBD1 | CATSTAGGNGYTF | TGTGCCACCAGCACGGCAGGGGGCAATGGCTACACCTTC
TRBJ2-2 | . | TRBV5-4 | TRBD2 | CASSLAALNTGELFF | TGTGCCAGCAGCCTAGCGGCGCTGAACACCGGGGAGCTGTTTTTT
TRBJ2-1 | many | TRBV7-2 | . | CASSLGRRSYNEQFF | TGTGCCAGCAGCTTAGGCAGGAGAAGTTACAATGAGCAGTTCTTC
TRBJ2-7 | few | TRBV7-9 | . | CASSLWEKGKYEQYF | TGTGCCAGCAGCTTATGGGAAAAGGGGAAGTACGAGCAGTACTTC
TRBJ1-2 | many | TRBV7-6 | . | CASSGFGGDYGYTF | TGTGCCAGCAGCGGGTTCGGAGGCGACTATGGCTACACCTTC
TRBJ1-2 | . | TRBV9 | TRBD1 | CSSRDNRGGYYGYTF | TGTTCCAGCAGGGACAACAGGGGGGGATACTATGGCTACACCTTC
TRBJ1-4 | few | TRBV27 | TRBD1 | CASRSQGAREKLFF | TGTGCCAGCAGATCTCAGGGGGCTCGGGAAAAACTGTTTTTT
TRBJ1-2 | . | TRBV19 | . | CASSSSRDGYGYTF | TGTGCCAGTAGTAGCAGCCGGGACGGCTATGGCTACACCTTC
TRBJ2-7 | . | TRBV7-9 | . | CASSYTPGTEGPSGRSYEQYF | TGTGCCAGCAGTTACACCCCCGGGACTGAAGGTCCATCCGGCAGGTCCTACGAGCAGTACTTC
TRBJ1-2 | . | TRBV4-3 | TRBD1 | CASSHDRGLYYGYTF | TGCGCCAGCAGCCATGACAGGGGGCTGTACTATGGCTACACCTTC
TRBJ2-1 | . | TRBV19 | . | CASAAYGDEQFF | TGTGCCTCAGCCGCCTACGGCGATGAGCAGTTCTTC
TRBJ1-1 | many | TRBV7-8 | . | CASSGPLGSTDTEAFF | TGTGCCAGCAGTGGACCACTCGGTAGTACGGACACTGAAGCTTTCTTT
TRBJ1-6 | . | TRBV5-6 | TRBD1 | CASSLVSGGHSPLHF | TGTGCCAGCAGCTTGGTGTCAGGGGGTCATTCACCCCTCCACTTT
TRBJ1-4 | once | TRBV7-6 | . | CAGSLEIGPIYEKLFF | TGTGCCGGCAGCTTAGAGATAGGCCCTATCTATGAAAAACTGTTTTTT
TRBJ1-1 | . | TRBV4-1 | . | CASSQSPGVMDTEAFF | TGCGCCAGCAGCCAAAGCCCAGGGGTTATGGACACTGAAGCTTTCTTT
TRBJ1-3 | few | TRBV4-2 | . | CASSQEGNLSGNTIYF | TGTGCCAGCAGCCAAGAGGGAAACCTCTCTGGAAACACCATATATTTT
TRBJ2-1 | once | TRBV4-1 | . | CASSQDQWGHNEQFF | TGCGCCAGCAGCCAAGATCAGTGGGGGCACAATGAGCAGTTCTTC
TRBJ2-5 | few | TRBV5-5 | TRBD2 | CATFERGAPETQYF | TGTGCCACCTTTGAGCGGGGGGCCCCAGAGACCCAGTACTTC
TRBJ2-2 | . | TRBV4-1 | . | CASSQVGANTGELFF | TGCGCCAGCAGCCAAGTCGGCGCCAACACCGGGGAGCTGTTTTTT
TRBJ1-3 | few | TRBV28 | TRBD1 | CASSYFGGGEGNTIYF | TGTGCCAGCAGTTATTTTGGAGGGGGCGAAGGAAACACCATATATTTT
TRBJ2-6 | . | TRBV27 | . | CASKWGSGANVLTF | TGTGCCAGCAAGTGGGGTTCTGGGGCCAACGTCCTGACTTTC